A selection of T cell receptor beta chains follows, all from one sample in a study of a mutant IDH1 vaccine in newly diagnosed glioma. Assay: immunoSEQ multiplex PCR; the TCRdb copy retains only in-frame clones and omits some. The table records approximately 92,000 clones, under 90% of them present only once. This specimen consisted of PBMCs, obtained from a glioma patient treated with radiotherapy, temozolomide or both. The receptors originated from a woman aged 45-65 years with glioma. Both conserved end residues are part of each CDR3. D genes are given only for firm matches. Clone size appears in some rows only: once, few, many, or a class for an expanded clone.

d_gene,abundance,j_gene,v_gene,len,CDR3nt,CDR3aa
.,.,TRBJ2-6,TRBV7-9,16,TGTGCCAGCAGTTCGGGCTCCGTATTTGGGGCCAACGTCCTGACTTTC,CASSSGSVFGANVLTF
.,.,TRBJ1-3,TRBV30,14,TGTGCCTGGGGGGCAGAAGCGGCCGGAAACACCATATATTTT,CAWGAEAAGNTIYF
TRBD2,.,TRBJ2-3,TRBV15,18,TGTGCCACCAGCTCCCGAGTGGTAGCGGGGGGGCTCGCAGATACGCAGTATTTT,CATSSRVVAGGLADTQYF
.,few,TRBJ1-1,TRBV20-1,11,TGCAGTGCTTCCCGGCAGGTGGAAGCTTTCTTT,CSASRQVEAFF
TRBD1,.,TRBJ1-5,TRBV18,15,TGTGCCAGCTCACTTGAGGACAGGGAGGGCCAGCCCCAGCATTTT,CASSLEDREGQPQHF
.,.,TRBJ1-6,TRBV19,14,TGTGCCAGTAGAAAGGACCGGGATAATTCACCCCTCCACTTT,CASRKDRDNSPLHF
TRBD1,.,TRBJ2-7,TRBV2,14,TGTGCCGGAACCGGACAGGCCGACACCTACGAGCAGTACTTC,CAGTGQADTYEQYF
.,.,TRBJ2-2,TRBV7-2,14,TGTGCCAGCAGCTTAAAACAGGGAAGCGGGGAGCTGTTTTTT,CASSLKQGSGELFF
TRBD2,.,TRBJ2-1,TRBV30,15,TGTGCCGGGGATCTGAAGCGGGGGGACCACAATGAGCAGTTCTTC,CAGDLKRGDHNEQFF
TRBD1,.,TRBJ1-1,TRBV9,17,TGTGCCAGCAGCCTGGGACAGGGGCGGAAGGTGAACACTGAAGCTTTCTTT,CASSLGQGRKVNTEAFF
TRBD2,.,TRBJ2-5,TRBV7-2,14,TGTGCCAGCGCACTAGCGGGGGGGCAAGAGACCCAGTACTTC,CASALAGGQETQYF
.,few,TRBJ2-7,TRBV28,15,TGTGCCAGCAGTTCTATCCCGGGCCGAAAGGGCGAGCAGTACTTC,CASSSIPGRKGEQYF
.,.,TRBJ1-1,TRBV11-2,17,TGTGCCAGCAGCACTAGGGACCAGCCCCTCGAAAACACTGAAGCTTTCTTT,CASSTRDQPLENTEAFF
TRBD1,.,TRBJ1-6,TRBV5-1,14,TGCGCCAGCAGCGCGACAGGGGGCAATTCACCCCTCCACTTT,CASSATGGNSPLHF
.,.,TRBJ2-1,TRBV6-1,16,TGTGCCAGCAGTGTCAGGGTTTTTGGCTCCTACAATGAGCAGTTCTTC,CASSVRVFGSYNEQFF
TRBD2,.,TRBJ2-3,TRBV5-1,17,TGCGCCAGCAGCAGTGGGACTAGCGGGGGGGCCGTAGATACGCAGTATTTT,CASSSGTSGGAVDTQYF
.,.,TRBJ1-2,TRBV20-1,11,TGCAGTGCTATTAGCAACTATGGCTACACCTTC,CSAISNYGYTF
TRBD2,.,TRBJ2-2,TRBV18,17,TGTGCCAGCTCATTTCGGACTAGCGGTCGCGGTACCGGGGAGCTGTTTTTT,CASSFRTSGRGTGELFF
.,.,TRBJ2-1,TRBV7-2,13,TGTGCCAGCAGCTCGGGACTTAATAATGAGCAGTTCTTC,CASSSGLNNEQFF
TRBD2,.,TRBJ2-1,TRBV6-5,13,TGTGCCAGCACTCGGCGGGGGGATCATGAGCAGTTCTTC,CASTRRGDHEQFF
.,.,TRBJ1-4,TRBV2,13,TGTGCCAGCACGCGGGCGCGTGGTGAAAAACTGTTTTTT,CASTRARGEKLFF
.,.,TRBJ1-4,TRBV19,16,TGTGCCAGTAGTGCCTACAGGGTATCGACTAATGAAAAACTGTTTTTT,CASSAYRVSTNEKLFF